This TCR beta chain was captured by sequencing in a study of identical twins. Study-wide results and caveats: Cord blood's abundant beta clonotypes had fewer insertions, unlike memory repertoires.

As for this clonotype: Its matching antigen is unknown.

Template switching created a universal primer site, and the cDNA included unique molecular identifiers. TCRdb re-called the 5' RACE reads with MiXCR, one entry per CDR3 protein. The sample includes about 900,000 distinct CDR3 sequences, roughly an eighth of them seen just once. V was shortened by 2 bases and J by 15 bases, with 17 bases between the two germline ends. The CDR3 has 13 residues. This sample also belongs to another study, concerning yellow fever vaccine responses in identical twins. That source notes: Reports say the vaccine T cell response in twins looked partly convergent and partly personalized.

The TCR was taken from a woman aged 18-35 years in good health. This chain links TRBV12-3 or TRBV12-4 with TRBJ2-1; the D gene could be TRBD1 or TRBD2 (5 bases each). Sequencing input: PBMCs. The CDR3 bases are TGTGCCAGCAGTTTATTGGCGCAGGGACGACGGTTCTTC. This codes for CASSLLAQGRRFF.